The clone carrying this TCR beta chain occurred once. This entry comes from a study of T cell changes during pregnancy in multiple sclerosis. J gave up 7 bases and V 4 bases, and 8 bases lay outside the gene matches. This CDR3 comprises 15 residues. Germline CDR1 reads LGHNA; CDR2 reads YNFKEQ. Using immunoSEQ multiplex PCR, the repertoire was profiled, and TCRdb retains in-frame clones only, with some absent. Of some 140,000 clones listed, around 95% are singletons. This TCR was recovered from a female donor with multiple sclerosis, enrolled in a pregnancy study. This chain links TRBV4-2 with TRBJ2-1; 9 bases agree with TRBD2. The input for sequencing was peripheral blood, taken after pregnancy. CDR3: CASSRTRTSENEQFF. DNA of the CDR3: TGTGCCAGCAGCCGAACGCGGACTAGCGAGAATGAGCAGTTCTTC.